Given below is one TCR beta chain in context. Its cognate antigen is unknown. This CDR3 has 14 residues. V lost 3 bases, J lost 4 bases, and 10 bases lay in between. CDR1 is LNHDA and CDR2 is SQIVND in the germline V gene (reference sequence). This record comes from a study of human T cells and chemical hapten exposure. Study in general: Predominantly women, the patients had alopecia areata, totalis or universalis. TCR yields differed between samples (mainly from small differences in pooled library volume).

TCRdb redid the calling of the RACE reads with MiXCR, one entry per CDR3 protein. Of more than 100,000 distinct CDR3 sequences in the sample, roughly 14% were seen once. Study-level results: Because they had alopecia, donors may respond immunologically unlike healthy people.

Sample time point: pre-sensitization, week 0. As to treatment: therapeutic diphenylcyclopropenone sensitization with weekly scalp DPC. The clonotype originates from a woman under 30 with alopecia areata. Some clones in this sample may be carry-over from other donors' samples. The chain couples TRBV19 to TRBJ1-5; D unresolved. This sample comprised whole blood, obtained in connection with sensitization to the hapten diphenylcyclopropenone (DPC). CDR3 protein: CASSMIPGNQPQHF. CDR3 DNA: TGTGCCAGTAGTATGATCCCGGGTAATCAGCCCCAGCATTTT.